The next 7 T cell receptor beta chains were all read from a single sample in a study of T cell responses to AZD1222 COVID-19 vaccine (dated by TCRdb to the early 2020s). What this sample's time point label stands for: about 28 days (+/-7) after the second vaccine dose. Taken with the paper, the label for treatment or condition translates to: meningococcal conjugate vaccine given as trial control. The library was made by the immunoSEQ multiplex PCR assay. The table comes from immuneACCESS by way of TCRdb, which keeps in-frame sequences with V and J called. Part of the clones is missing from these tables; in studies checked, under half for an unresolved V gene and the rest for unknown reasons. Present in this sample are more than 100,000 clones, roughly 85% of which were seen just once. Around 7.9% of the sample lies in the top ten. This specimen was peripheral blood, taken 28 days after the second dose of the MenACWY control vaccine. The receptor set was obtained from an adult who received the MenACWY meningococcal vaccine as a control.

The chain uses TRBV2 and TRBJ1-6, with D possibly TRBD1 on 5 matching bases. The CDR3 is 16 amino acids. The V and J ends lost 7 bases and 1 base respectively, with 14 bases between them. Germline V gene data show CDR1 as SNHLY and CDR2 as FYNNEI. CDR3 residues: CASKIDRGSYNSPLHF. CDR3 nucleotide sequence: TGTGCCAGCAAGATCGATAGGGGTTCCTATAATTCACCCCTCCACTTT.

The chain recombines TRBV6-2 or TRBV6-3 with TRBJ2-3, with TRBD2 matching over 13 bases. Trimming at V came to 0 bases and at J to 1 base, leaving 10 bases not matched to a gene. This CDR3 spans 20 amino acids. Germline loops: CDR1 MNHEY, CDR2 SVGEGT. The CDR3 bases are TGTGCCAGCAGTTACTCGAGGGGGACTAGCGGGGCCCGGGGCACAGATACGCAGTATTTT. Translated, it gives CASSYSRGTSGARGTDTQYF.

The genes are TRBV7-9 and TRBJ1-4; the D gene is possibly TRBD1 (5 bases). Germline V CDR1 and CDR2: SEHNR, FQNEAQ (reference sequence). The CDR3 is 15 residues long. V lost 6 bases and J 2 bases, leaving 13 bases between the germline ends. The CDR3 is CASRPIRQTNEKLFF. CDR3 bases: TGTGCCAGCAGGCCGATTAGACAGACTAATGAAAAACTGTTTTTT. Filled out from reference TRBV7-9 and TRBJ1-4, the complete variable domain reads DTGVSQNPRHKITKRGQNVTFRCDPISEHNRLYWYRQTLGQGPEFLTYFQNEAQLEKSRLLSDRFSAERPKGSFSTLEIQRTEQGDSAMYLCASRPIRQTNEKLFFGSGTQLSVL.

J is TRBJ2-3 and V is TRBV4-3; D possibly corresponds to TRBD2 (5 bases). Trimming left V 0 bases short and J 1 base short, with 14 bases between. The CDR3 extends over 17 amino acids. Germline V lookup: CDR1 LGHNA, CDR2 YSLEER. The CDR3 coding sequence is TGCGCCAGCAGCCAAGATCATCGGGGATTGGGCACAGATACGCAGTATTTT. Translated: CASSQDHRGLGTDTQYF.

The chain employs TRBV29-1 and TRBJ1-1; D is undetermined. In germline, CDR1 is SQVTM, CDR2 ANQGSEA. The CDR3 totals 16 residues. The V gene lost 3 bases and the J gene lost 0 bases, with 17 bases spanning the gap. The CDR3: CSVEPGPSSMNTEAFF. The CDR3 bases are TGCAGCGTTGAGCCAGGACCCAGCTCAATGAACACTGAAGCTTTCTTT. The variable domain in full, with the rest retrieved from reference TRBV29-1 and TRBJ1-1, is SAVISQKPSRDICQRGTSLTIQCQVDSQVTMMFWYRQQPGQSLTLIATANQGSEATYESGFVIDKFPISRPNLTFSTLTVSNMSPEDSSIYLCSVEPGPSSMNTEAFFGQGTRLTVV.

This chain connects TRBV13 to TRBJ2-1; maybe TRBD1 (6 bases). Germline V gene lookup returns CDR1 PRHDT and CDR2 FYEKMQ (reference sequence). The CDR3 has 16 residues. Trimming cost V 1 base and J 5 bases, with 15 bases left between them. The CDR3 sequence is CASSLEGTGSHNEQFF. In nucleotides, the CDR3 is TGTGCCAGCAGCTTAGAGGGTACAGGGAGCCACAATGAGCAGTTCTTC.

The chain uses TRBV6-6 and TRBJ1-2; D is unclear. Per the germline V gene, CDR1 is MNHNY and CDR2 is SVGAGI (reference sequence). Trimming took off 5 bases at V and 7 bases at J, with 14 bases between the two ends. The CDR3 covers 13 residues. The CDR3 region has the DNA TGTGCCAGCAGTCCCCGGACCGAGCTTGGCTACACCTTC. The encoded protein is CASSPRTELGYTF.